This note documents a single T cell receptor beta chain sequence. V was trimmed by 8 bases and J by 0 bases, leaving 15 bases between them. There are 15 residues in the CDR3. In germline, CDR1 is MGHRA, CDR2 YSYEKL. This sample was included in a study of blood T cell repertoires in COVID-19. On the study more broadly: From T cells, B-cell-depleted T cells, or PBMCs came the material, which was cDNA or gDNA.

Study processing details: Nucleated cell number was recorded as an estimate derived from reference gene primer amplification. The protocol was immunoSEQ multiplex PCR, while the TCRdb copy is restricted to in-frame clones and leaves out a portion. V and J calls plus clone size are reproduced from that table; the DNA served to infer D and trimming. The sample records 120,000 or so clones, around 82% being singletons. The sequence was obtained from an elderly man with active or convalescent COVID-19. Source material: peripheral blood. The J gene is TRBJ2-3, the V gene TRBV4-1; a weak D match, TRBD1 (6 bases). CDR3 loop: CASSFGTTSTDTQYF. As DNA, the CDR3 is TGCGCCAGCTCCTTTGGGACAACTAGCACAGATACGCAGTATTTT.